This TCR beta chain was found in a study of TIL therapy for anti-PD-1-resistant metastatic lung cancer. Across the whole study: Patients then received nivolumab; progressors got lymphodepletion, TIL and IL-2. By whole-exome sequencing, median non-synonymous tumor mutation burden was more than 1.2 mutations per megabase.

Germline CDR1 is SQVTM and CDR2 is ANQGSEA. Between the trimmed V and J ends, which lost 0 bases and 2 bases, there was a span of 13 bases. There are 15 residues in the CDR3. Time point meaning: pre-treatment sample, taken before nivolumab and TIL therapy. The libraries were made with immunoSEQ v3. The table came from immunoSEQ multiplex PCR; TCRdb's copy has only in-frame clones and leaves some out. The sample carries approximately 20,000 clones, about 79% recorded once. The origin of this receptor is a person aged 25-85 years with non-small cell lung cancer. V is TRBV29-1 and J is TRBJ1-2; D call uncertain. Sequencing was performed on blood, taken at baseline. The CDR3 here is CSVEDPTPGNYGYTF. The DNA for the CDR3 is TGCAGCGTTGAAGATCCCACCCCGGGAAACTATGGCTACACCTTC.